The 4 T cell receptor beta chains below were found in one sample sequenced in a study of T cell responses to AZD1222 COVID-19 vaccine. TCRdb's copy holds only in-frame clones and misses some; the assay was immunoSEQ multiplex PCR. The data show 200,000 to 250,000 clones, just over 90% seen once. This material consisted of peripheral blood, taken on day 0 of MenACWY control vaccination. All receptors come from an adult in good health.

V is TRBV7-2 and J is TRBJ1-5; 7 bases fit TRBD1. This CDR3 comprises 14 residues. Germline V gene sequence: CDR1 SGHTA, CDR2 FQGNSA. V lost 5 bases, J lost 5 bases, and 6 bases stayed unmatched. The CDR3 DNA is TGTGCCAGCAGCCCTAGACAGGGCCATCAGCCCCAGCATTTT. Residues: CASSPRQGHQPQHF.

The chain links TRBV6-2 or TRBV6-3 to TRBJ1-5; 7 bases fit TRBD1. Per germline, CDR1 MNHEY and CDR2 SVGEGT. V lost 5 bases and J lost 6; bases outside the gene matches: 7. The CDR3 totals 14 residues. CDR3 residues: CASSKQGNGQPQHF. For the CDR3, the DNA is TGTGCCAGCAGTAAACAGGGGAATGGTCAGCCCCAGCATTTT.

Written as DNA, the CDR3 is TGTGCCAGTAGTTTGGGAGTCGGGGTAAACACTGAAGCTTTCTTT. Its protein product is CASSLGVGVNTEAFF. This chain connects TRBV19 to TRBJ1-1; D uncertain. The V gene lost 5 bases and the J gene lost 2 bases, with 15 bases spanning the gap. The germline CDR1 and CDR2 sequences are LNHDA and SQIVND (reference sequence). The CDR3 contains 15 residues.

CDR3 protein: CASSSLGVNTEAFF. The CDR3 coding sequence is TGTGCCAGTAGTTCTCTAGGGGTGAACACTGAAGCTTTCTTT. The chain recombines TRBV19 with TRBJ1-1; TRBD1 is a possible D gene (5 bases). Germline values: CDR1 LNHDA, CDR2 SQIVND (reference sequence). Trimming pared 5 bases from V and 0 bases from J, leaving 10 bases between. The length of the CDR3 is 14 residues.